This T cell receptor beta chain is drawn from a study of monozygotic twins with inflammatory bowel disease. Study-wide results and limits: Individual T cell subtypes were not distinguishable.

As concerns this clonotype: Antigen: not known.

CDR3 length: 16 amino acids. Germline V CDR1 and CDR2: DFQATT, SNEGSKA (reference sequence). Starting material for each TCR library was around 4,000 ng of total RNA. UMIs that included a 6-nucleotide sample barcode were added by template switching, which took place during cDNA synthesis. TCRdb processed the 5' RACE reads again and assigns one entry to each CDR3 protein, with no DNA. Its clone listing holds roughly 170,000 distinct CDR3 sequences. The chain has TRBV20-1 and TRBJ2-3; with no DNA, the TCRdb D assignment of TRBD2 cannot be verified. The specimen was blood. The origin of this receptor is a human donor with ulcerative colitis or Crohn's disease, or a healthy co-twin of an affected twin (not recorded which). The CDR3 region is CSAFLREGASTDTQYF.